Each of the 14 T cell receptor beta chains below was sequenced from the same sample in a study of shared clonotypes between healthy human individuals. TCRdb's table, derived via immunoSEQ multiplex PCR, lists solely in-frame clones and lacks some. The table lists about 110,000 clones, around 71% of them singletons. The sequenced material came from memory CD8+ T cells sorted from blood. Indicated subset: CD45RO+ cells pooled with CCR7-negative TemRA cells. The source is a woman under 40 in good health.

In its sample, this clone was seen a few times. The chain recombines TRBV2 with TRBJ1-2, with a possible D match to TRBD1 (5 bases). The CDR3 has 12 amino acids. Trimming stripped 7 bases from V and 2 bases from J, with 8 bases between. CDR1 and CDR2 (germline): SNHLY, FYNNEI. The CDR3 sequence is CASNWDNYGYTF. The CDR3 bases are TGTGCCAGCAACTGGGACAACTATGGCTACACCTTC.

The gene calls are TRBV5-1 and TRBJ2-7; possibly TRBD2 for D (6 bases). Germline V gene lookup returns CDR1 SGHRS and CDR2 YFSETQ. The CDR3 is made up of 15 amino acids. V was shortened by 1 base and J by 2 bases, with 13 bases between the two germline ends. The CDR3, as DNA: TGCGCCAGCAGCTTGTACGGGGGAGCGGCCTACGAGCAGTACTTC. Translating gives CASSLYGGAAYEQYF.

This clone was recorded at least ten times. This chain connects TRBV2 to TRBJ2-1, with 9 bases aligning to TRBD2. Germline CDR1 and CDR2: SNHLY and FYNNEI. The length of the CDR3 is 18 residues. J lost 2 bases, V lost 5 bases, and 13 bases had no gene match. The CDR3: CASSSGASGKTTYNEQFF. The CDR3 bases are TGTGCCAGCAGTAGTGGGGCTAGCGGGAAAACGACCTACAATGAGCAGTTCTTC.

The chain has TRBV13 and TRBJ2-7, with D possibly TRBD2 on 6 matching bases. The CDR3 is 16 amino acids. Per the germline V gene, CDR1 is PRHDT and CDR2 is FYEKMQ (reference sequence). The germline V and J ends were trimmed by 4 bases and 4 bases, with 20 bases remaining between them. This CDR3 reads CASSSGGDLLGYEQYF. CDR3 nucleotides: TGTGCCAGCAGCTCCGGCGGGGACCTTCTCGGGTACGAGCAGTACTTC.

CDR3 DNA sequence: TGCGCCAGCAGTCCCGCCGGACACGTGAACACTGAAGCTTTCTTT. Amino acids: CASSPAGHVNTEAFF. This chain connects TRBV23-1 to TRBJ1-1, with D maybe TRBD1 (5 bases). TRBV23-1 carries the ORF label, with uncertain function. Deletions cut 4 bases from V and 0 bases from J, with 12 bases between. This CDR3 has 15 amino acids.

The chain employs TRBV9 and TRBJ2-1, with a possible D match to TRBD1 (7 bases). The CDR3 runs to 14 residues. Germline lookup yields CDR1 SGDLS and CDR2 YYNGEE. The V end was cut by 0 bases, the J end by 8 bases, with 12 bases between. The CDR3 spells CASSVGGGGDEQFF. DNA for the CDR3: TGTGCCAGCAGCGTAGGTGGAGGGGGCGATGAGCAGTTCTTC.

In regard to this clone: At the DNA level, this CDR3 is encoded by other sequences in the same sample as well. The chain couples TRBV28 to TRBJ2-3; D is unclear. Trimming left V 5 bases short and J 2 bases short, with 11 bases between. The CDR3 consists of 14 residues. The germline V gene has CDR1 MDHEN and CDR2 SYDVKM. In DNA, the CDR3 is TGTGCCAGCAGTCTTGGGCTGTTCACAGATACGCAGTATTTT. Residues: CASSLGLFTDTQYF.

The rearrangement links TRBV9 to TRBJ1-2; D is undetermined. The V gene lost 4 bases and the J gene lost 7 bases, with 20 bases spanning the gap. The CDR3 totals 15 residues. Germline V gene data show CDR1 as SGDLS and CDR2 as YYNGEE. The CDR3 sequence: CASSPPHGVDRGYTF. The CDR3 nucleotides are TGTGCCAGCAGCCCCCCCCACGGGGTGGATCGTGGCTACACCTTC. Based on the CDR3 plus reference TRBV9 and TRBJ1-2, the full variable domain is DSGVTQTPKHLITATGQRVTLRCSPRSGDLSVYWYQQSLDQGLQFLIQYYNGEERAKGNILERFSAQQFPDLHSELNLSSLELGDSALYFCASSPPHGVDRGYTFGSGTRLTVV.

V and J are TRBV28 and TRBJ2-2, with TRBD1 matching over 8 bases. The CDR3 is 17 residues long. The V gene's germline CDR1 is MDHEN and CDR2 SYDVKM. V lost 2 bases to trimming and J lost 0 bases; unmatched junction nucleotides: 5. Written as DNA, the CDR3 is TGTGCCAGCAGTTTAGTCAGGGGGCCGGCGAACACCGGGGAGCTGTTTTTT. Its translation is CASSLVRGPANTGELFF. The complete variable domain, with remaining parts taken from reference TRBV28 and TRBJ2-2, reads DVKVTQSSRYLVKRTGEKVFLECVQDMDHENMFWYRQDPGLGLRLIYFSYDVKMKEKGDIPEGYSVSREKKERFSLILESASTNQTSMYLCASSLVRGPANTGELFFGEGSRLTVL.

This clone was counted at least ten times. The rearrangement joins TRBV28 to TRBJ1-1; a weak D match, TRBD1 (6 bases). From germline, CDR1 is MDHEN and CDR2 SYDVKM. V was trimmed by 5 bases and J by 6 bases, leaving 7 bases between them. The CDR3 is 11 amino acids. The CDR3 here is CASSRQAEAFF. The CDR3 bases are TGTGCCAGCAGTCGACAGGCTGAAGCTTTCTTT.

The V and J genes are TRBV4-1 and TRBJ2-2, with D possibly being TRBD2 (6 bases). Per germline, CDR1 MGHRA and CDR2 YSYEKL. The CDR3 extends over 15 amino acids. Deletions cut 5 bases from V and 5 bases from J, with 15 bases between. Written as DNA, the CDR3 is TGCGCCAGCAGCTTCAGGACGGCGGGGACCGGGGAGCTGTTTTTT. This gives the protein CASSFRTAGTGELFF.

This clone was found once. CDR3 bases: TGTGCCAGCAGTTTAGAGGCGGAGGGGGGATTCCAAGAGACCCAGTACTTC. Its translation is CASSLEAEGGFQETQYF. The J gene is TRBJ2-5, the V gene TRBV28; possibly TRBD1 or TRBD2 for D (6 bases each). The germline V gene encodes CDR1 MDHEN and CDR2 SYDVKM. V was cut by 2 bases and J by 1 base, with 17 bases left in between. The CDR3 consists of 17 residues. Filled out from reference TRBV28 and TRBJ2-5, the complete variable domain reads DVKVTQSSRYLVKRTGEKVFLECVQDMDHENMFWYRQDPGLGLRLIYFSYDVKMKEKGDIPEGYSVSREKKERFSLILESASTNQTSMYLCASSLEAEGGFQETQYFGPGTRLLVL.

The rearrangement uses TRBV27 and TRBJ1-2; 7 bases are shared with TRBD1. Germline CDR1 reads MNHEY; CDR2 reads SMNVEV (reference sequence). This CDR3 comprises 14 residues. Trimming took 1 base from V and 8 from J; bases not matched to a gene: 7. DNA of the CDR3: TGTGCCAGCAGTTTATTGTCAGGGGGGCGAGGCTACACCTTC. It is translated as CASSLLSGGRGYTF.

The chain combines TRBV6-6 with TRBJ2-3, with D unclear. The length of the CDR3 is 12 residues. Germline loops: CDR1 MNHNY, CDR2 SVGAGI (reference sequence). Between the trimmed V and J ends, which lost 9 bases and 8 bases, there was a span of 15 bases. In DNA, the CDR3 is TGTGCCAGTAGTGGGGTCCGTGGTACGCAGTATTTT. Protein sequence: CASSGVRGTQYF.